A single sample is the source of the 23 T cell receptor beta chains below, sequenced in a study of blood T cell repertoires in COVID-19. TCRdb keeps only in-frame clones here, not all; method: immunoSEQ multiplex PCR. Among some 100,000 clones, 80% to 90% were seen once, and the ten largest hold 9.5% to 13%. Sequencing input: peripheral blood. The receptors originated from a woman aged 30 to 39 with acute or convalescent COVID-19.

The J gene is TRBJ1-2, the V gene TRBV29-1, with unresolved D. Trimming took 3 bases from V and 6 from J, leaving 8 bases between them. The CDR3 is 11 amino acids. Germline V gives CDR1 SQVTM, CDR2 ANQGSEA. The CDR3 is CSVERRDGYTF. The CDR3, as DNA: TGCAGCGTTGAGCGGAGGGATGGCTACACCTTC.

This chain joins TRBV19 and TRBJ2-2; D not resolved. The CDR3 is 14 residues long. V shed 1 base and J shed 2 bases, with 5 bases lying between them. Per germline, CDR1 LNHDA and CDR2 SQIVND (reference sequence). The CDR3 here is CASSIAFNTGELFF. CDR3 DNA: TGTGCCAGTAGTATAGCCTTTAACACCGGGGAGCTGTTTTTT.

The gene calls are TRBV15 and TRBJ2-7, with 8 bases that match TRBD2. J lost 0 bases, V lost 8 bases, and 9 bases had no gene match. Germline V gene lookup returns CDR1 LNHNV and CDR2 YYDKDF (reference sequence). The CDR3 length is 15 residues. The CDR3 protein is CATSPGGGLSYEQYF. CDR3 in DNA: TGTGCCACCTCCCCCGGCGGGGGGCTCTCCTACGAGCAGTACTTC.

V and J are TRBV2 and TRBJ2-1, with 8 bases identical to TRBD2. The CDR3 loop spans 14 amino acids. V dropped 10 bases and J dropped 8; count of bases not matched to a gene: 13. The V gene's germline CDR1 is SNHLY and CDR2 FYNNEI. The CDR3 DNA is TGTGCCACCAACTCGGGACTCGGGAGGGATGAGCAGTTCTTC. This codes for CATNSGLGRDEQFF.

The gene calls are TRBV19 and TRBJ2-1, with 12 bases fitting TRBD2. The V and J ends lost 5 bases and 0 bases, in that order; junction bases with no gene match: 11. The CDR3 contains 19 residues. Germline CDR1 and CDR2: LNHDA and SQIVND (reference sequence). This CDR3 reads CASSSRLAGAISSYNEQFF. The CDR3 DNA sequence: TGTGCCAGTAGTTCGAGACTAGCGGGGGCCATTAGCTCCTACAATGAGCAGTTCTTC.

V usage is TRBV5-8 and J usage is TRBJ1-5, with D possibly being TRBD1 (6 bases). V lost 4 bases, J lost 1 base, and 12 bases lay in between. The CDR3 loop spans 15 amino acids. Germline assignment: CDR1 SGHTS and CDR2 YDEGEE. CDR3: CASSPGTQSNQPQHF. CDR3 DNA: TGTGCCAGCAGCCCCGGGACACAAAGCAATCAGCCCCAGCATTTT. Looking up the rest from reference TRBV5-8 and TRBJ1-5 gives the full variable domain: EAGVTQSPTHLIKTRGQQATLRCSPISGHTSVYWYQQALGLGLQFLLWYDEGEERNRGNFPPRFSGRQFPNYSSELNVNALELEDSALYLCASSPGTQSNQPQHFGDGTRLSIL.

The V gene is TRBV11-1, the J gene TRBJ2-7, with 7 positions matching TRBD1. The CDR3 sequence is 15 residues long. Germline CDR1 is SGHAT and CDR2 is FQDESV (reference sequence). With V trimmed by 0 bases and J by 3 bases, 5 bases remained unmatched. The DNA for the CDR3 is TGTGCCAGCAGCTTAGCGGGGACAGCGGTCTACGAGCAGTACTTC. Protein product: CASSLAGTAVYEQYF.

The rearrangement joins TRBV28 to TRBJ1-3; D not certain. V lost 3 bases and J lost 2, with 8 bases in between. From germline, CDR1 is MDHEN and CDR2 SYDVKM. This CDR3 comprises 14 residues. The CDR3 nucleotides are TGTGCCAGCAGTTTTGAGGGCACTGGAAACACCATATATTTT. Its protein is CASSFEGTGNTIYF.

The CDR3: CAISEGGEGRQPQHF. In nucleotides, the CDR3 is TGTGCCATCAGTGAGGGGGGGGAGGGACGTCAGCCCCAGCATTTT. V gene TRBV10-3 combines with J gene TRBJ1-5, with a weak D call TRBD1 (5 bases). V was trimmed by 2 bases and J by 6 bases, leaving 14 bases between them. The germline CDR1 and CDR2 sequences are ENHRY and SYGVKD. The CDR3 loop spans 15 amino acids.

The V and J genes are TRBV9 and TRBJ1-6, with 7 bases that match TRBD1. The CDR3 spans 16 residues. The trim removed 0 bases at V and 6 bases at J, leaving 6 bases unmatched. The germline CDR1 and CDR2 sequences are SGDLS and YYNGEE. CDR3 sequence: CASSVEPQGTNSPLHF. CDR3 DNA: TGTGCCAGCAGCGTAGAGCCACAGGGGACTAATTCACCCCTCCACTTT.

The CDR3 region is CASSPGGGAGYTF. The CDR3 DNA is TGTGCCAGCAGCCCTGGAGGGGGCGCTGGCTACACCTTC. The V call is TRBV7-6, the J call TRBJ1-2; 7 positions agree with TRBD1. The CDR3 is 13 residues long. Germline-derived CDR1 and CDR2 are SGHVS and FNYEAQ. Germline trimming cut 5 bases from V and 7 bases from J; bases unmatched to any gene: 7.

This chain joins TRBV4-1 and TRBJ2-1, with 13 bases lining up with TRBD2. J gave up 10 bases and V 3 bases, and 9 bases lay outside the gene matches. CDR1 MGHRA and CDR2 YSYEKL come from the germline V gene. The CDR3 runs 16 residues. The CDR3 sequence is CASSHLTSGGVWEQFF. CDR3 DNA: TGCGCCAGCAGCCACCTCACTAGCGGGGGGGTATGGGAGCAGTTCTTC.

The V call is TRBV12-3 or TRBV12-4, the J call TRBJ2-7, with D possibly matching TRBD2 (5 bases). V lost 3 bases, J lost 3 bases, and 6 bases lay in between. This CDR3 contains 12 residues. The CDR3 DNA sequence: TGTGCCAGCAGTTTTGAGGGCTACGAGCAGTACTTC. Protein product: CASSFEGYEQYF.

The rearrangement joins TRBV6-5 to TRBJ1-1; 9 positions match TRBD1. V lost 2 bases and J lost 8; bases outside the gene matches: 3. The CDR3 length is 13 residues. Germline-derived CDR1 and CDR2 are MNHEY and SVGAGI. CDR3 DNA sequence: TGTGCCAGCAGTTACCTGGGACAGGGAGAAGCTTTCTTT. The encoded protein is CASSYLGQGEAFF.

This clone has only a few counts. The chain has TRBV30 and TRBJ1-1, with TRBD1 as a possible D gene (6 bases). The germline V and J ends were trimmed by 4 bases and 8 bases, with 11 bases remaining between them. Germline CDR1 is GTSNPN and CDR2 is SVGIG (reference sequence). The CDR3 totals 11 residues. The CDR3: CAWTNQGEAFF. The CDR3 nucleotides are TGTGCCTGGACAAACCAGGGGGAAGCTTTCTTT.

This chain connects TRBV4-1 to TRBJ1-4; a possible D gene is TRBD1 (5 bases). V gave up 3 bases and J gave up 8 bases, with 10 bases separating them. The CDR3 runs 13 residues. Germline CDR1 is MGHRA and CDR2 is YSYEKL. The DNA of the CDR3 is TGCGCCAGCAGCCACCCTGGGGGGGAAAAACTGTTTTTT. Translation gives CASSHPGGEKLFF.

This rearrangement joins TRBV5-1 to TRBJ2-7; 7 bases are shared with TRBD2. CDR1 is SGHRS, CDR2 YFSETQ, per germline. The CDR3 totals 15 residues. The V gene end was trimmed by 2 bases and the J gene end by 2 bases; junction bases not matched to a gene: 7. The chain's CDR3 is CASSFAAGSTYEQYF. The CDR3 nucleotides read TGCGCCAGCAGCTTTGCAGCGGGGTCCACCTACGAGCAGTACTTC. Full variable domain (missing parts from reference TRBV5-1 and TRBJ2-7): KAGVTQTPRYLIKTRGQQVTLSCSPISGHRSVSWYQQTPGQGLQFLFEYFSETQRNKGNFPGRFSGRQFSNSRSEMNVSTLELGDSALYLCASSFAAGSTYEQYFGPGTRLTVT.

This sequence joins TRBV5-6 and TRBJ2-3; 9 nucleotides match TRBD1. Losses at the gene ends were 4 bases for V and 2 bases for J; bases not matched to a gene: 2. Germline V gene lookup returns CDR1 SGHDT and CDR2 YYEEEE. This CDR3 is built from 14 residues. The CDR3 nucleotides read TGTGCCAGCAGCCGGGACAGGGTCACAGATACGCAGTATTTT. Translated: CASSRDRVTDTQYF.

This clone was seen just once. The chain employs TRBV6-6 and TRBJ1-2; perhaps TRBD1 as D (6 bases). CDR3 size: 15 residues. Germline loops: CDR1 MNHNY, CDR2 SVGAGI (reference sequence). V was clipped by 3 bases and J by 3 bases, with 14 bases between them. The DNA of the CDR3 is TGTGCCAGCAGTTATCCCACAGGGAGTTACTATGGCTACACCTTC. Translated: CASSYPTGSYYGYTF.

The J gene is TRBJ1-1, the V gene TRBV2; maybe TRBD1 (6 bases). CDR1 and CDR2 from the germline V gene are SNHLY and FYNNEI. CDR3 length equals 14 residues. Trimming stripped 6 bases from V and 0 bases from J, with 11 bases between. The CDR3 DNA reads as TGTGCCAGCAGATACGGGACACTGAACACTGAAGCTTTCTTT. Translation: CASRYGTLNTEAFF.

A single count supports this clone. CDR3 in DNA: TGTGCCAGCAGCCCAGGGTTTCTGGGTGGAAACACCATATATTTT. As protein: CASSPGFLGGNTIYF. The rearrangement joins TRBV7-2 to TRBJ1-3; possible D gene TRBD1, 5 bases. The CDR3 is 15 residues long. V shed 5 bases and J shed 3 bases, with 14 bases lying between them. Germline V gene lookup returns CDR1 SGHTA and CDR2 FQGNSA. Drawing the rest from reference TRBV7-2 and TRBJ1-3, the complete variable domain is GAGVSQSPSNKVTEKGKDVELRCDPISGHTALYWYRQSLGQGLEFLIYFQGNSAPDKSGLPSDRFSAERTGGSVSTLTIQRTQQEDSAVYLCASSPGFLGGNTIYFGEGSWLTVV.

V usage is TRBV28 and J usage is TRBJ2-7, with TRBD1 matching 9 bases. Germline values: CDR1 MDHEN, CDR2 SYDVKM. Losses at the gene ends were 1 base for V and 3 bases for J; bases not matched to a gene: 10. This CDR3 has 17 amino acids. CDR3 sequence reads: CASSLFSGQGRYYEQYF. CDR3 sequence (DNA): TGTGCCAGCAGTTTATTCTCGGGACAGGGACGCTACTACGAGCAGTACTTC.

The rearrangement uses TRBV4-2 and TRBJ1-2; unclear D gene. Germline CDR1 LGHNA, CDR2 YNFKEQ. V shed 0 bases and J shed 8 bases, with 16 bases lying between them. This CDR3 is built from 15 residues. The CDR3 protein is CASSQDRRVPRGYTF. The CDR3 coding sequence is TGTGCCAGCAGCCAAGATAGGAGGGTTCCTAGGGGCTACACCTTC.